This T cell receptor beta chain came from a study of regulatory T cells in long-lasting Graves disease. The time point here: newly diagnosed GD, antithyroid drugs for less than 3 months. The TCR library was made from RNA that had been extracted from PBMCs in TRIzol. The TCR beta library used iRepertoire HTBI primers with Arm-PCR amplification of CDR3. TCRdb used MiXCR to reprocess the multiplex PCR reads, holding one entry per CDR3 protein. Of 350,000 to 450,000 distinct CDR3 sequences listed, 10% to 15% are singletons. This clonotype was seen a handful of times. These sequences were also reported in another study, on T cells in Graves' hyperthyroidism and ophthalmopathy.

The clonotype was recovered from a woman aged 18-29 years with Graves disease. Sample: peripheral blood mononuclear cells (PBMCs), taken at new diagnosis, from a patient treated with antithyroid drugs.

The CDR3 coding sequence is TGTGCCAGCAGCGTCCGGGACAGGGGCAATGAGCAGTTCTTC. This sequence encodes CASSVRDRGNEQFF. The chain is built from TRBV9 and TRBJ2-1, with 10 nucleotides matching TRBD1. This CDR3 is built from 14 residues. CDR1 is SGDLS, CDR2 YYNGEE, per germline. V gave up 2 bases and J gave up 6 bases; unmatched junction bases: 2. The variable domain in full, completed from reference TRBV9 and TRBJ2-1, reads DSGVTQTPKHLITATGQRVTLRCSPRSGDLSVYWYQQSLDQGLQFLIQYYNGEERAKGNILERFSAQQFPDLHSELNLSSLELGDSALYFCASSVRDRGNEQFFGPGTRLTVL.